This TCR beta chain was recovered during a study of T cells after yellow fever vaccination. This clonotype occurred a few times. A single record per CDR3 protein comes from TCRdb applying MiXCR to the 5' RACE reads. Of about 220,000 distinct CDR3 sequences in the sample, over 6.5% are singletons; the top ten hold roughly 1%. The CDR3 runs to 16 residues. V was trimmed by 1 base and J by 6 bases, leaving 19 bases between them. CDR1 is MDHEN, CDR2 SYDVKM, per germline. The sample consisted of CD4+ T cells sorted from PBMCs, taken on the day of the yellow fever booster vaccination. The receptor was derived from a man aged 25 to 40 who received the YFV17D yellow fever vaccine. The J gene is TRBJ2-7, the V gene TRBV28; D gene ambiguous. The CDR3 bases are TGTGCCAGCAGTTTATCTATGGGTTCCTTAAAAAGCGAGCAGTACTTC. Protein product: CASSLSMGSLKSEQYF. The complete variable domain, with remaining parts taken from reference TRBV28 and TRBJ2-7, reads DVKVTQSSRYLVKRTGEKVFLECVQDMDHENMFWYRQDPGLGLRLIYFSYDVKMKEKGDIPEGYSVSREKKERFSLILESASTNQTSMYLCASSLSMGSLKSEQYFGPGTRLTVT.